These 15 T cell receptor beta chains originate from one sample sequenced in a study of OX40 agonist ivuxolimab in advanced cancers. Sequenced by immunoSEQ multiplex PCR; TCRdb stores in-frame clones only, minus some. Here the sample spans 55,000 to 65,000 clones, around 77% being singletons. The material was CD4+ or CD8+ T cells sorted from blood, obtained in a trial of the OX40 agonist ivuxolimab. All receptors come from an adult with an advanced solid tumor such as melanoma, head and neck, liver or kidney cancer.

V and J are TRBV5-4 and TRBJ2-5; 7 bases agree with TRBD1. Germline assignment: CDR1 SGHNT and CDR2 YYREEE (reference sequence). CDR3 length equals 16 residues. Trimming cost V 0 bases and J 1 base; bases outside gene matches: 6. The CDR3 spells CASSLAKTGLQETQYF. The CDR3 DNA reads TGTGCCAGCAGCTTGGCCAAGACAGGGCTCCAAGAGACCCAGTACTTC.

This chain uses TRBV19 with TRBJ2-7; TRBD2 is a possible D gene (6 bases). This CDR3 has 14 residues. Germline assignment: CDR1 LNHDA and CDR2 SQIVND (reference sequence). With 3 bases removed from V and 1 base from J, the gap between germline ends came to 10 bases. The CDR3 reads CASSIQGGSYEQYF. The CDR3 nucleotides are TGTGCCAGTAGTATTCAGGGAGGATCCTACGAGCAGTACTTC.

The chain uses TRBV7-3 and TRBJ1-1; D ambiguous. The CDR3 consists of 13 residues. Germline CDR1 is SGHTA and CDR2 is FQGTGA. V shed 4 bases and J shed 1 base, with 7 bases lying between them. CDR3 bases: TGTGCCAGCAGCTATGACCGGAACACTGAAGCTTTCTTT. The encoded protein is CASSYDRNTEAFF.

V is TRBV19 and J is TRBJ2-7; perhaps TRBD1 as D (6 bases). The CDR3 runs 14 residues. The germline gives CDR1 LNHDA, CDR2 SQIVND (reference sequence). V lost 3 bases and J lost 2, with 11 bases in between. As DNA, the CDR3 is TGTGCCAGTAGTATTGGCAGGGGCACCTACGAGCAGTACTTC. It translates to CASSIGRGTYEQYF.

This clone came up a few times. The CDR3: CASSMWGSYNSPLHF. In DNA, the CDR3 is TGTGCCAGTAGTATGTGGGGCTCCTATAATTCACCCCTCCACTTT. V and J are TRBV19 and TRBJ1-6; D is uncertain. V was shortened by 3 bases and J by 0 bases, with 6 bases between the two germline ends. Germline CDR1 is LNHDA and CDR2 is SQIVND (reference sequence). CDR3 size: 15 residues.

This rearrangement joins TRBV7-6 to TRBJ2-5; 13 bases fit TRBD2. The germline V gene has CDR1 SGHVS and CDR2 FNYEAQ. V lost 3 bases to trimming and J lost 5 bases; unmatched junction nucleotides: 6. This CDR3 is 16 amino acids long. CDR3 region: CASSFTLAGGRETQYF. Here the CDR3 DNA reads TGTGCCAGCAGCTTCACACTAGCGGGAGGGCGGGAGACCCAGTACTTC.

The rearrangement joins TRBV12-5 to TRBJ1-6; tentative D call: TRBD1 (6 bases). CDR3 size: 13 residues. Germline assignment: CDR1 LGHNT and CDR2 FRNRAP. V was pared by 2 bases and J by 8 bases, with 7 bases between. CDR3 nucleotides: TGTGCTAGTGGTTTGAACAGGGATTCACCCCTCCACTTT. It codes for CASGLNRDSPLHF.

This clone was detected a few times. V and J are TRBV11-2 and TRBJ2-7; D remains ambiguous. Germline V CDR1 and CDR2: SGHAT, FQNNGV. The CDR3 sequence is 10 residues long. V was cut by 5 bases and J by 3 bases, with 2 bases left in between. The CDR3 nucleotides are TGTGCCAGCAGCATCTACGAGCAGTACTTC. It codes for CASSIYEQYF.

This CDR3 is CASSQIGGLRRYEQYF. The CDR3 DNA sequence: TGTGCCAGCAGCCAGATAGGGGGACTCCGGCGATACGAGCAGTACTTC. The V and J genes are TRBV11-2 and TRBJ2-5; either TRBD1 or TRBD2 may fit D (6 bases each). The tail of the sequence fits TRBJ2-7 better, so the J call may be wrong. CDR1 and CDR2 (germline): SGHAT, FQNNGV. The CDR3 is made up of 16 amino acids.

This chain connects TRBV10-1 to TRBJ2-2; 9 nucleotides agree with TRBD2. CDR1 and CDR2 (germline): WNHNN, SYGVQD (reference sequence). This CDR3 comprises 14 residues. Trimming took 5 bases from V and 5 from J; bases not matched to a gene: 3. The CDR3 sequence is CASSRLAGTGELFF. In nucleotides, the CDR3 is TGCGCCAGCAGTAGGCTAGCGGGAACCGGGGAGCTGTTTTTT.

This clone was picked up one time. This chain connects TRBV19 to TRBJ2-1; TRBD1 matches at 7 bases. Germline V gene lookup returns CDR1 LNHDA and CDR2 SQIVND (reference sequence). The CDR3 runs 14 residues. Trimming cost V 5 bases and J 6 bases; bases outside gene matches: 7. The CDR3, as DNA: TGTGCCAGTAGTCTCCGACAGGGTCTCAATGAGCAGTTCTTC. As protein: CASSLRQGLNEQFF.

The sample holds many counts of this clone. The chain couples TRBV9 to TRBJ1-1; a possible D gene is TRBD1 (5 bases). Germline CDR1 is SGDLS and CDR2 is YYNGEE. This CDR3 contains 13 residues. V was trimmed by 4 bases and J by 4 bases, leaving 11 bases between them. The CDR3 protein is CASSRGDGTEAFF. The CDR3 DNA is TGTGCCAGCAGCCGGGGGGATGGCACTGAAGCTTTCTTT.

The gene calls are TRBV2 and TRBJ2-7, with a possible D match to TRBD1 (6 bases). V was trimmed by 8 bases and J by 0 bases, leaving 17 bases between them. The length of the CDR3 is 15 residues. From germline, CDR1 is SNHLY and CDR2 FYNNEI. CDR3 nucleotide sequence: TGTGCCAGCGGAAAGGGTGACAGGTTCTCCTACGAGCAGTACTTC. Translating it yields CASGKGDRFSYEQYF.

The rearrangement links TRBV12-5 to TRBJ2-1; D unclear. The CDR3 has 14 residues. Germline values: CDR1 LGHNT, CDR2 FRNRAP. V was clipped by 3 bases and J by 4 bases, with 10 bases between them. The CDR3 sequence is CASGFSTTYNEQFF. The CDR3, as DNA: TGTGCTAGTGGTTTCTCGACAACTTACAATGAGCAGTTCTTC.

The rearrangement joins TRBV28 to TRBJ1-1; D ambiguous. CDR3 length equals 11 residues. Trimming left V 4 bases short and J 9 bases short, with 9 bases between. Germline V gives CDR1 MDHEN, CDR2 SYDVKM. The CDR3 DNA reads as TGTGCCAGCAGTTCTACCTCACAAGCTTTCTTT. Translated, it gives CASSSTSQAFF.